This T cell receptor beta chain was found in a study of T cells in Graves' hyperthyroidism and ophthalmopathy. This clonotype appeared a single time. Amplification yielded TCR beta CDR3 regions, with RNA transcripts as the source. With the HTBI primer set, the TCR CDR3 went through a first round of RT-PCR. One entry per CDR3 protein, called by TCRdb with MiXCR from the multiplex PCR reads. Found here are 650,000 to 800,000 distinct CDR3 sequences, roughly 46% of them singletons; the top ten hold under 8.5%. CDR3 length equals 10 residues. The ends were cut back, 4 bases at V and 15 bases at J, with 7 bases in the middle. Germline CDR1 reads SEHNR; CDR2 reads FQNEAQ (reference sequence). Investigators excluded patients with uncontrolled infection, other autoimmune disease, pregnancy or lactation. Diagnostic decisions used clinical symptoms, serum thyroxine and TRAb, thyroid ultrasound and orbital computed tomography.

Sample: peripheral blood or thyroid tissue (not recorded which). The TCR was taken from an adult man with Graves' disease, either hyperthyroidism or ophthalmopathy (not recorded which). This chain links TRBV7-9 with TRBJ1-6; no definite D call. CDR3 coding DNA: TGTGCCAGCAGCTCCCCGGGCCTCCACTTT. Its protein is CASSSPGLHF.